The clone carrying this TCR beta chain was counted only a few times. Sequencing used immunoSEQ multiplex PCR; TCRdb keeps in-frame clones, though not all of them. The sample includes 13,000 to 15,000 clones, 30% to 35% of them seen just once. This specimen belongs to a study of graft-versus-host responses after intestinal transplantation. The source material was alloreactive CD4+ T cells from a mixed lymphocyte reaction culture, sampled before intestinal transplant. Regarding subset: CFSE-low proliferating T cells sorted from approximately 6-day pre-transplant mixed lymphocyte reaction (GvH or HvG direction). The sequence came from a human patient who received an intestinal transplant.

CDR3: CASSPRQGRYGYTF. CDR3 DNA: TGTGCCAGCAGCCCCCGACAGGGACGCTATGGCTACACCTTC. The chain couples TRBV5-6 to TRBJ1-2, with 7 bases identical to TRBD1. With V trimmed by 4 bases and J by 4 bases, 7 bases remained unmatched. The CDR3 is made up of 14 amino acids. The germline V gene has CDR1 SGHDT and CDR2 YYEEEE.